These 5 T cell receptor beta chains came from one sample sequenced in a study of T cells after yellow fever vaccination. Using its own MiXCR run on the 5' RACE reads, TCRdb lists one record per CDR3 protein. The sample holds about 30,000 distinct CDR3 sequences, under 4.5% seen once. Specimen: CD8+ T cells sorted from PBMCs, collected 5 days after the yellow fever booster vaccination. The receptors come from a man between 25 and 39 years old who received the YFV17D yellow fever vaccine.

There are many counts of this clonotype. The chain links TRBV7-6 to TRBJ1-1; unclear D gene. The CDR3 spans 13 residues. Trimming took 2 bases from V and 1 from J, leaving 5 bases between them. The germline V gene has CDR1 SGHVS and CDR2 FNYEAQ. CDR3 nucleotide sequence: TGTGCCAGCAGCTTAAGCCAGAACACTGAAGCTTTCTTT. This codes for CASSLSQNTEAFF.

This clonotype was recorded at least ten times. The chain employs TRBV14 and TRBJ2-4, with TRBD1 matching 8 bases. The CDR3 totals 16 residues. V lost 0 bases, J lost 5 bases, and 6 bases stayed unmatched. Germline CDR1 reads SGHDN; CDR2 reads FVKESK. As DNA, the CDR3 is TGTGCCAGCAGCCAAGATTTGACAGGGGTCCAAAACATTCAGTACTTC. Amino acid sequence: CASSQDLTGVQNIQYF.

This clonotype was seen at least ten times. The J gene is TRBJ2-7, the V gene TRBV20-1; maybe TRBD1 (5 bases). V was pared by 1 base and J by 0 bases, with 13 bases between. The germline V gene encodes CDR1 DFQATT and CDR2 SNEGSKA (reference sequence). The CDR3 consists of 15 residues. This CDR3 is CSARAGKVSSYEQYF. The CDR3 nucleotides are TGCAGTGCTAGAGCAGGGAAGGTGAGCTCCTACGAGCAGTACTTC.

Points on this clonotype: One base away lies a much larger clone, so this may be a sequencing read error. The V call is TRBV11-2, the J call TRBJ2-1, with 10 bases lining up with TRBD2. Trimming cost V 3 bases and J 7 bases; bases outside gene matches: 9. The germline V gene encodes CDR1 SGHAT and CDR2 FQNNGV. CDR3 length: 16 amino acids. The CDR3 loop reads CASSFPASGSINEQFF. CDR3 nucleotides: TGTGCCAGCAGCTTCCCGGCTAGCGGGAGTATAAATGAGCAGTTCTTC.

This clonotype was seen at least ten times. Written as DNA, the CDR3 is TGTGCCACCAGCAGAGATAGCGGGCGGGAGCTGTTTTTT. It yields the protein CATSRDSGRELFF. This sequence joins TRBV15 and TRBJ2-2; the match to TRBD2 covers 7 bases. The CDR3 contains 13 residues. The V segment lost 0 bases and the J segment 9 bases; nucleotides outside the gene matches: 1. CDR1 is LNHNV and CDR2 is YYDKDF in the germline V gene (reference sequence).